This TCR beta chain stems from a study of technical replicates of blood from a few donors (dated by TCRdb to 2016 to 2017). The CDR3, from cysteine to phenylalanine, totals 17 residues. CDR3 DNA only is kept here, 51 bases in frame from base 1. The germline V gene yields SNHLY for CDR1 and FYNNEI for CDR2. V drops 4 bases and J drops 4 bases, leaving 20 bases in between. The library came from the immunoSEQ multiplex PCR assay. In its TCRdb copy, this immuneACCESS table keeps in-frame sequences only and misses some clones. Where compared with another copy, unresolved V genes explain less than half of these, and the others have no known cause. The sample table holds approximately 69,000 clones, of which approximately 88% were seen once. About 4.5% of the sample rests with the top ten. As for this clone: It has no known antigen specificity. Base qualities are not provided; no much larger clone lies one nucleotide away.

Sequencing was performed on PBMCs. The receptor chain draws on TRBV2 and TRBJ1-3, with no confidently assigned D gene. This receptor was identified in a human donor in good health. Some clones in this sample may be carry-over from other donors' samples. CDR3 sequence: CASSGSAGSASGNTIYF. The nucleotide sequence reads TGTGCCAGCAGTGGGTCTGCAGGCTCGGCTTCCGGAAACACCATATATTTT.